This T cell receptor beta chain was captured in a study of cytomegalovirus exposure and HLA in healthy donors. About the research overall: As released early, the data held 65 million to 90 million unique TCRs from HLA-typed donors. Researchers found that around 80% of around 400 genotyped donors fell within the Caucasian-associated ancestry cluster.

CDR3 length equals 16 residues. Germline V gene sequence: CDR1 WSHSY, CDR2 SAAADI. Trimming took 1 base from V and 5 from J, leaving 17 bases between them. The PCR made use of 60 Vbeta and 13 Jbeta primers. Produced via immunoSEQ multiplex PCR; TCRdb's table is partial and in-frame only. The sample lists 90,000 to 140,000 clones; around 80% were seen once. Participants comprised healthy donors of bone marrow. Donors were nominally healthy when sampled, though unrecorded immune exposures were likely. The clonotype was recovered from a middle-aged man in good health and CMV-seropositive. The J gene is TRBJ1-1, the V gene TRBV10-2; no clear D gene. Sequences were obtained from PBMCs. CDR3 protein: CASSEWFLTAITEAFF. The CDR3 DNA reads TGCGCCAGCAGTGAGTGGTTCCTAACCGCCATTACTGAAGCTTTCTTT.